The 21 T cell receptor beta chains reported below all come from one sample, sequenced in a study of shared clonotypes between healthy human individuals. Here immunoSEQ multiplex PCR was the method, and the copy in TCRdb shows in-frame clones only, minus some. The data hold over a million clones, with around 82% observed a single time. The sequencing sample was made of memory CD4+ T cells from PBMCs. The sample's subset: CD45RA-negative fraction. The receptors were sampled from a man younger than 30 in good health. Some clones in this sample may be carry-over from other donors' samples.

V and J are TRBV7-3 and TRBJ2-5; 9 nucleotides line up with TRBD1. Germline V gene data show CDR1 as SGHTA and CDR2 as FQGTGA. This CDR3 is built from 14 residues. Unmatched junction bases numbered 5, after V lost 4 bases and J lost 5 bases. Written as DNA, the CDR3 is TGTGCCAGCAGCTCCACCGGGACAGGGGAGACCCAGTACTTC. As protein: CASSSTGTGETQYF. Variable domain in full (rest from reference TRBV7-3 and TRBJ2-5): GAGVSQTPSNKVTEKGKYVELRCDPISGHTALYWYRQSLGQGPEFLIYFQGTGAADDSGLPNDRFFAVRPEGSVSTLKIQRTERGDSAVYLCASSSTGTGETQYFGPGTRLLVL.

The rearrangement joins TRBV30 to TRBJ1-1; the D is unclear. From germline, CDR1 is GTSNPN and CDR2 SVGIG (reference sequence). Trimming removed 0 bases from V and 4 bases from J, with 6 bases in between. The CDR3 contains 12 residues. The CDR3 nucleotides read TGTGCCTGGAGTGTAAGGCCCACTGAAGCTTTCTTT. As protein: CAWSVRPTEAFF.

Of note for this clone: Other DNA sequences in this sample translate to the same CDR3. The chain carries TRBV19 and TRBJ2-6; no firm D call. Trimming cost V 3 bases and J 2 bases, with 2 bases left between them. The CDR3 loop spans 13 amino acids. The germline gives CDR1 LNHDA, CDR2 SQIVND (reference sequence). The CDR3 protein is CASSIPGANVLTF. The DNA of the CDR3 is TGTGCCAGTAGTATCCCTGGGGCCAACGTCCTGACTTTC. Full variable domain (remainder filled in from reference TRBV19 and TRBJ2-6): DGGITQSPKYLFRKEGQNVTLSCEQNLNHDAMYWYRQDPGQGLRLIYYSQIVNDFQKGDIAEGYSVSREKKESFPLTVTSAQKNPTAFYLCASSIPGANVLTFGAGSRLTVL.

This chain connects TRBV27 to TRBJ2-7, with 13 bases that match TRBD2. CDR3 length: 17 residues. CDR1 and CDR2 (germline): MNHEY, SMNVEV (reference sequence). V trimming: 4 bases; J trimming: 7 bases; junction bases outside the gene matches: 13. The CDR3 is CASSSRLAGGSGAEQYF. DNA for the CDR3: TGTGCCAGCAGTTCCAGACTAGCGGGAGGCTCCGGGGCTGAGCAGTACTTC.

The J gene is TRBJ2-7, the V gene TRBV2; D is possibly TRBD1 (5 bases). CDR1 and CDR2 from the germline V gene are SNHLY and FYNNEI. The V end lost 8 bases, the J end lost 3 bases, and 14 bases lay between the germline ends. This CDR3 region has 13 residues. DNA for the CDR3: TGTGCCAGCGTGTCAGGGCTGGACTACGAGCAGTACTTC. It translates to CASVSGLDYEQYF.

The CDR3 region is CASSQEYGTLNTEAFF. The CDR3 DNA reads as TGTGCCAGCAGCCAAGAATACGGAACACTGAACACTGAAGCTTTCTTT. The chain employs TRBV14 and TRBJ1-1; D not resolved. Germline V gives CDR1 SGHDN, CDR2 FVKESK. The CDR3 has 16 amino acids. V was cut by 0 bases and J by 0 bases, with 11 bases left in between.

As concerns this clone: Compared with germline, one end of the junction differs, possibly owing to a read error. The V gene is TRBV7-3, the J gene TRBJ2-5; 10 bases agree with TRBD2. CDR1 is SGHTA and CDR2 is FQGTGA in the germline V gene. This CDR3 is 12 amino acids long. The CDR3 reads CASSSPGLAVHF. In DNA form, the CDR3 reads TGTGCCAGCAGCTCCCCTGGACTAGCGGTCCACTTC.

The V gene is TRBV5-5, the J gene TRBJ1-1; no reliable D call. CDR1 and CDR2 from the germline V gene are SGHKS and YYEKEE (reference sequence). Deletions cut 3 bases from V and 0 bases from J, with 6 bases between. The CDR3 is 13 residues long. Here the CDR3 DNA reads TGTGCCAGCAGCTCCCAGCTGAACACTGAAGCTTTCTTT. Translated: CASSSQLNTEAFF. Complete variable domain (other parts from reference TRBV5-5 and TRBJ1-1): DAGVTQSPTHLIKTRGQQVTLRCSPISGHKSVSWYQQVLGQGPQFIFQYYEKEERGRGNFPDRFSARQFPNYSSELNVNALLLGDSALYLCASSSQLNTEAFFGQGTRLTVV.

This clone was seen ten or more times. V and J are TRBV20-1 and TRBJ1-4; tentatively, D is TRBD1 (5 bases). The CDR3 totals 11 residues. Germline CDR1 and CDR2: DFQATT and SNEGSKA (reference sequence). V lost 6 bases and J 11 bases, leaving 13 bases between the germline ends. The chain's CDR3 is CSARREEKLFF. For the CDR3, the DNA is TGCAGTGCGCGCAGGGAGGAGAAACTGTTTTTT.

The gene calls are TRBV15 and TRBJ1-5; D remains unclear. This CDR3 is built from 13 residues. The germline V gene encodes CDR1 LNHNV and CDR2 YYDKDF (reference sequence). V was shortened by 6 bases and J by 7 bases, with 13 bases between the two germline ends. The chain's CDR3 is CATRTRVEQPQHF. Written as DNA, the CDR3 is TGTGCCACCAGAACACGGGTGGAGCAGCCCCAGCATTTT.

Note on this clone: A much more abundant neighbour one base away suggests this may be a read error. The same CDR3 can be traced to other DNA sequences in this sample. The V and J genes are TRBV27 and TRBJ2-3; the D is unclear. CDR3 length: 11 amino acids. V lost 3 bases, J lost 5 bases, and 3 bases lay in between. Germline assignment: CDR1 MNHEY and CDR2 SMNVEV (reference sequence). The CDR3 DNA is TGTGCCAGCAGTTTTGGAGATACGCAGTATTTT. Protein sequence: CASSFGDTQYF.

The chain carries TRBV7-2 and TRBJ2-7, with TRBD2 matching 7 bases. The CDR3 spans 16 residues. CDR1 and CDR2 (germline): SGHTA, FQGNSA. With V trimmed by 2 bases and J by 5 bases, 12 bases remained unmatched. This CDR3 reads CASSLMASGGSNEQYF. CDR3 nucleotides: TGTGCCAGCAGCTTAATGGCTTCGGGAGGATCTAACGAGCAGTACTTC. Supplemented by reference TRBV7-2 and TRBJ2-7, the full variable domain reads GAGVSQSPSNKVTEKGKDVELRCDPISGHTALYWYRQSLGQGLEFLIYFQGNSAPDKSGLPSDRFSAERTGGSVSTLTIQRTQQEDSAVYLCASSLMASGGSNEQYFGPGTRLTVT.

This clone occurred a few times. V gene TRBV28 combines with J gene TRBJ1-1, with a weak D call TRBD1 (6 bases). The CDR3 is 17 residues long. The germline V gene encodes CDR1 MDHEN and CDR2 SYDVKM. V lost 6 bases to trimming and J lost 4 bases, with 24 bases between them. CDR3 in DNA: TGTGCCAGCAGCCCCTACCGAAATAAGAGGGGGGGCACTGAAGCTTTCTTT. Its translation: CASSPYRNKRGGTEAFF.

The V gene is TRBV6-1, the J gene TRBJ1-4; TRBD1 might be the D (6 bases). CDR1 and CDR2 from the germline V gene are MNHNS and SASEGT. The CDR3 has 15 amino acids. V gave up 6 bases and J gave up 8 bases, with 19 bases separating them. In DNA, the CDR3 is TGTGCCAGCAGCAGCGGGCAAGGGGGGAAAGAAAAACTGTTTTTT. It yields the protein CASSSGQGGKEKLFF.

This chain joins TRBV29-1 and TRBJ2-2; TRBD1 agrees at 7 bases. The CDR3 spans 15 residues. Unmatched junction bases numbered 6, after V lost 5 bases and J lost 0 bases. The germline V gene encodes CDR1 SQVTM and CDR2 ANQGSEA. CDR3 amino acids: CSVYYGTANTGELFF. CDR3 coding DNA: TGCAGCGTTTATTACGGGACAGCGAACACCGGGGAGCTGTTTTTT.

CDR3: CASSLAGFTEAFF. The CDR3 region has the DNA TGTGCCAGCAGCTTAGCGGGCTTCACTGAAGCTTTCTTT. The rearrangement uses TRBV7-9 and TRBJ1-1, with D uncertain. V lost 0 bases and J 4 bases, leaving 6 bases between the germline ends. The CDR3 has 13 residues. CDR1 and CDR2 from the germline V gene are SEHNR and FQNEAQ (reference sequence).

With respect to this clone: Additional DNA sequences in this sample encode the identical CDR3. The chain uses TRBV7-2 and TRBJ2-1; TRBD2 matches 7 bases. The V gene's germline CDR1 is SGHTA and CDR2 FQGNSA. The CDR3 extends over 15 amino acids. After removal of 2 bases from V and 4 bases from J, the junction contained 5 bases not matched to a gene. The CDR3 bases are TGTGCCAGCAGCTTAAGCCTAGCGGTGTACAATGAGCAGTTCTTC. Protein product: CASSLSLAVYNEQFF.

V and J are TRBV4-2 and TRBJ1-1, with 7 bases identical to TRBD1. CDR1 and CDR2 from the germline V gene are LGHNA and YNFKEQ. J gave up 3 bases and V 3 bases, and 10 bases lay outside the gene matches. This CDR3 is built from 16 residues. CDR3 sequence reads: CASSQGLPGGDTEAFF. In DNA, the CDR3 is TGTGCCAGCAGCCAGGGATTACCAGGGGGGGACACTGAAGCTTTCTTT.

This sequence joins TRBV25-1 and TRBJ1-6; 9 nucleotides match TRBD1. J gave up 9 bases and V 3 bases, and 12 bases lay outside the gene matches. CDR1 is MGHDK and CDR2 is SYGVNS in the germline V gene. The CDR3 is made up of 17 amino acids. The CDR3, as DNA: TGTGCCAGCAGTGACCCGGGACAGGGCCGAAGGCGTTCACCCCTCCACTTT. Protein product: CASSDPGQGRRRSPLHF.

The chain uses TRBV4-1 and TRBJ1-4; D may be TRBD1 (5 bases). V dropped 4 bases and J dropped 0 bases, with 9 bases sitting between them. The CDR3 contains 15 residues. Per the germline V gene, CDR1 is MGHRA and CDR2 is YSYEKL. The chain's CDR3 is CASSPPGATNEKLFF. The CDR3 nucleotides read TGCGCCAGCAGCCCCCCGGGGGCAACTAATGAAAAACTGTTTTTT.

The chain uses TRBV7-8 and TRBJ2-3; TRBD2 matches 8 bases. The germline gives CDR1 SGHVS, CDR2 FQNEAQ. This CDR3 region has 15 residues. Losses at the gene ends were 2 bases for V and 5 bases for J; bases not matched to a gene: 6. The CDR3 nucleotides read TGTGCCAGCAGCTTAACGGCCGGGAGGGGAGATACGCAGTATTTT. It yields the protein CASSLTAGRGDTQYF.